This TCR beta chain was observed in a study of blood T cell repertoires in COVID-19 (dated by TCRdb to 2018 to 2021). With respect to the entire study: Samples from collaborators originated in the United States, Italy and Spain and spanned both the acute and convalescent phases of COVID-19. The prospective study material was composed of cDNA or gDNA derived from T cells, B-cell-depleted T cells, or PBMCs. The samples were drawn from the first 160 participants of the ongoing ImmuneRACE study and from 950 to 1,500 subjects provided by 6 global collaborators. Where available, HLA class I and class II types were obtained from metadata supplied by the sample provider rather than from assay-based typing. The dataset comprised deeply sampled blood TCRbeta repertoires from subjects exposed to, actively infected with, or recovered from COVID-19. A freely available public database, intended as a resource for researchers studying the immune response to SARS-CoV-2, is where the repertoires were released. A de-identified subject ID, COVID-19 status, age in years and sex were almost always included in the sample metadata. Study-level results and caveats: Clinical and demographic metadata were provided uncurated, with the amount varying by source and participant.

As for this clone: It has no known antigen specificity. Base qualities are not provided; no much larger clone lies one nucleotide away.

TCRbeta CDR3 regions were amplified from genomic DNA using the immunoSEQ Assay, a bias-controlled multiplex PCR. The authors' pipeline ran thus. The number of nucleated cells in each sample was estimated from the amplification of reference gene primers within the assay. Sequence reads were collapsed and filtered to measure the absolute abundance of every unique TCRbeta CDR3 rearrangement. Productive Simpson clonality was computed per sample as the square root of Simpson's diversity index over productive rearrangements. This is the immuneACCESS table as TCRdb keeps it, with only in-frame sequences that have V and J called. A part of the clones is gone; compared with another copy, unresolved V genes explain less than half, and the rest is unexplained. The V and J calls and the clone size are those of that table, but D and trimming were determined from the DNA. This sample comprises roughly 200,000 clones, 65% to 90% of them detected only once. Jointly, the top ten make up approximately 4.8% of the sample.

CDR1 and CDR2 were assigned from the germline V gene as KGHSH and LQKENI. V loses 3 bases of germline sequence and J loses 8 bases, and the interval between the two ends is 10 bases. Reading from cysteine to phenylalanine, the CDR3 counts 12 amino acids. Of all the DNA, just the CDR3 is kept, 36 bases in frame from base 1. Enrolling through a virtual design, the prospective study's participants ranged in age from roughly 18 to 90 years and lived across roughly 24 United States geographic areas. To assign participants to cohorts, the prospective study relied on clinical history that participants themselves reported in a screening survey and a study questionnaire. Exposed participants had been in contact, within 2 weeks of entering the study, with a person who had a PCR-confirmed or clinician-diagnosed case of COVID-19. Each participant in the prospective study had whole blood, serum and a nasopharyngeal or oropharyngeal swab collected by mobile phlebotomists. Additional blood draws and questionnaires over an approximately 2-month period could optionally be provided by prospective study participants. Before DNA extraction, blood samples from the prospective study were shipped at room temperature or frozen.

The chain couples TRBV18 to TRBJ1-2; the D gene is perhaps TRBD1, on 6 matching bases. The TCR originated in a woman under 40 who had been exposed to COVID-19. The sample taken for sequencing was PBMCs or T cells enriched from blood (not recorded which). The sequenced DNA is TGTGCCAGCTCACCCACAGGGAACGGCTACACCTTC. It codes for CASSPTGNGYTF.